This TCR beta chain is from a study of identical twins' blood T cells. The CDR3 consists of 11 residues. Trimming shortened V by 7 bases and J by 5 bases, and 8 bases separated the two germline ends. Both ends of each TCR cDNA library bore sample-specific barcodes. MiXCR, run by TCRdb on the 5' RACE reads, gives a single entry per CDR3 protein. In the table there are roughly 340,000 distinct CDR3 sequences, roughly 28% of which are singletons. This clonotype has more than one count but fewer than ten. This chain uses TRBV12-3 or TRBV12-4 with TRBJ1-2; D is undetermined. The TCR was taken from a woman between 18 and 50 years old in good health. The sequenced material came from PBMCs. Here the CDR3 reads CASTQNYGYTF. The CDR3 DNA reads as TGTGCCAGCACACAGAATTATGGCTACACCTTC.